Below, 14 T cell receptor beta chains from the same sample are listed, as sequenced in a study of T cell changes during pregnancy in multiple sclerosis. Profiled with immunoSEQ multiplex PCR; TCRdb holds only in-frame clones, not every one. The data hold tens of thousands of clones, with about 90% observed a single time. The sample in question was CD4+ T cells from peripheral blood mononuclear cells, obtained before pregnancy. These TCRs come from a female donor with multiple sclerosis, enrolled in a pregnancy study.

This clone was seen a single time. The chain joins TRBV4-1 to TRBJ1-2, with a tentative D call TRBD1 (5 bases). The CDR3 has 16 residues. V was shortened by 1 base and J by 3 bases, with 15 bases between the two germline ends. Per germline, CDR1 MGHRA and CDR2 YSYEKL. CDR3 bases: TGCGCCAGCAGCCAAGTTAACTGGCAGGGTGACTATGGCTACACCTTC. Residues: CASSQVNWQGDYGYTF.

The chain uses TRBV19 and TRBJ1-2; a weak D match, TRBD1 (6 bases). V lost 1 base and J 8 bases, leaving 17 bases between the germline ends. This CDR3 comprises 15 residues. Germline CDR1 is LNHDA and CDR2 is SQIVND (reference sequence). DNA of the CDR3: TGTGCCAGTAGTATAGTTACGACAGGCGGGTACGGCTACACCTTC. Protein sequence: CASSIVTTGGYGYTF.

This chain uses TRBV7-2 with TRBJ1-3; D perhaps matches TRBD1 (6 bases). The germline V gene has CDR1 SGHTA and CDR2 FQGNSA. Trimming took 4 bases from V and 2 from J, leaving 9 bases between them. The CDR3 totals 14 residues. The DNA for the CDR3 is TGTGCCAGCAGCTCCACAGGGACTGGAAACACCATATATTTT. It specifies CASSSTGTGNTIYF. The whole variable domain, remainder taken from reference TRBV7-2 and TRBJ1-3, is GAGVSQSPSNKVTEKGKDVELRCDPISGHTALYWYRQSLGQGLEFLIYFQGNSAPDKSGLPSDRFSAERTGGSVSTLTIQRTQQEDSAVYLCASSSTGTGNTIYFGEGSWLTVV.

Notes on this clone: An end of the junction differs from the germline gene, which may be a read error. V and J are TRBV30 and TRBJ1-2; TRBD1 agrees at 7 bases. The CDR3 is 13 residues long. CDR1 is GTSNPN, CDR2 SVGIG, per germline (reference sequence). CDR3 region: CARLETGNYGHTF. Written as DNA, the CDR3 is TGTGCCCGCCTTGAGACAGGGAACTATGGCCACACCTTC.

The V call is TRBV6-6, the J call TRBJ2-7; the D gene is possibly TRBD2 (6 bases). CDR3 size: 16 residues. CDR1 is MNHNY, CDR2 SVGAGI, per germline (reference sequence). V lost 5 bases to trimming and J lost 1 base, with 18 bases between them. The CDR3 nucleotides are TGTGCCAGCAGTACCCAGACCGGGACTGCTTCCTACGAGCAGTACTTC. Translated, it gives CASSTQTGTASYEQYF.

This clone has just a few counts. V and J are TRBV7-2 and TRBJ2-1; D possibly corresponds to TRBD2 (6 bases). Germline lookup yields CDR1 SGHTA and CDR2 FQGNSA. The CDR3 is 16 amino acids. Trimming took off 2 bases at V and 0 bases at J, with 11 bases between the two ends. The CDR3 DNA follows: TGTGCCAGCAGCTTAAGGCGCGGGGACTCCTACAATGAGCAGTTCTTC. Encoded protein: CASSLRRGDSYNEQFF.

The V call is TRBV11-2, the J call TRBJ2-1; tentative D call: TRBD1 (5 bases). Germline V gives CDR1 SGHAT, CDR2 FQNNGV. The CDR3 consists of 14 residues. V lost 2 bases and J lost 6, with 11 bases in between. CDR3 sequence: CASSLILQGNEQFF. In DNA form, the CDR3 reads TGTGCCAGCAGCTTAATCCTGCAGGGCAATGAGCAGTTCTTC.

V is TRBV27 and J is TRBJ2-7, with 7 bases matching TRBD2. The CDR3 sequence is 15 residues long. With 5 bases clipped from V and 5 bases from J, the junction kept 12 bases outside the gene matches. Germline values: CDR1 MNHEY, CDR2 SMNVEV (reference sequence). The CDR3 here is CASSTPRELGNEQYF. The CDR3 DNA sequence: TGTGCCAGCAGTACCCCGCGGGAGTTGGGTAACGAGCAGTACTTC.

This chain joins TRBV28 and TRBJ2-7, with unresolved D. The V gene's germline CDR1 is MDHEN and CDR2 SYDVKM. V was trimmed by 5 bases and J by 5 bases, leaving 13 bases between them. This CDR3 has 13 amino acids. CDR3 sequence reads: CASSPYYNNEQYF. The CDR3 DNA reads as TGTGCCAGCAGTCCCTACTACAACAACGAGCAGTACTTC.

The CDR3 is CASSTGQGNTEAFF. CDR3 nucleotides: TGTGCCAGCAGCACGGGACAGGGGAACACTGAAGCTTTCTTT. The chain is built from TRBV5-4 and TRBJ1-1; TRBD1 matches 9 bases. In germline, CDR1 is SGHNT, CDR2 YYREEE (reference sequence). The ends lost 4 bases at V and 1 base at J; junction bases unmatched: 2. The CDR3 runs 14 residues.

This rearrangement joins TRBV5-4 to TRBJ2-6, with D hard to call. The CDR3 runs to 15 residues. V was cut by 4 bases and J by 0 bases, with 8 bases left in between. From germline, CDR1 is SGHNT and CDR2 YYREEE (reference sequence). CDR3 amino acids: CASSHSNSGANVLTF. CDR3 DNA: TGTGCCAGCAGCCACAGTAACTCTGGGGCCAACGTCCTGACTTTC.

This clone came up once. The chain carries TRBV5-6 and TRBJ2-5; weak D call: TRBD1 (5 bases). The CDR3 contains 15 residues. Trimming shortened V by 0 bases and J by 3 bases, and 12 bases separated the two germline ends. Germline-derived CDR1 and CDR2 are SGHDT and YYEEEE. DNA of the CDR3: TGTGCCAGCAGCTTGGGGGGCAAGGGAAAAGAGACCCAGTACTTC. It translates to CASSLGGKGKETQYF. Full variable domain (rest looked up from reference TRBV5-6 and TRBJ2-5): DAGVTQSPTHLIKTRGQQVTLRCSPKSGHDTVSWYQQALGQGPQFIFQYYEEEERQRGNFPDRFSGHQFPNYSSELNVNALLLGDSALYLCASSLGGKGKETQYFGPGTRLLVL.

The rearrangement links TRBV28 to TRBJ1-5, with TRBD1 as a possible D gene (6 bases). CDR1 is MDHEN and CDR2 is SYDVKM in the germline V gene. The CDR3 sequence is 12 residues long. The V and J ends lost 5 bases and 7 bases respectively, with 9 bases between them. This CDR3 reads CASSQRGQPQHF. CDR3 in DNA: TGTGCCAGCAGTCAAAGGGGGCAGCCCCAGCATTTT.

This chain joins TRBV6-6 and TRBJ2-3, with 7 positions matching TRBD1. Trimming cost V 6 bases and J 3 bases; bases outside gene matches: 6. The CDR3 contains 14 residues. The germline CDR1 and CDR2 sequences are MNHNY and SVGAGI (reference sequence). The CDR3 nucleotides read TGTGCCAGCAGCTTCAAGACAGGGACAGATACGCAGTATTTT. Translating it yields CASSFKTGTDTQYF.